These T cell receptor beta chains were read from a single sample in a study of vaccination and CD4 T cells after COVID-19. TCRdb re-called the PCR reads with MiXCR, one entry per CDR3 protein. The sample records about 3,500 distinct CDR3 sequences, approximately 30% being singletons. What these receptors recognize is not known. Sequenced material: CD4+ T cells from blood, cultured in vitro. These receptors came from a human donor who had recovered from COVID-19. Both conserved end residues are part of each CDR3. The D gene is left open where the match is weak. Size is stated for part of the rows, as once, few or many counts, or as a class when the clone is expanded.

TRBJ1-1	TRBV7-9	few	-	CASSFLTGPSTEAFF	TGTGCCAGCAGCTTCTTGACAGGCCCGAGCACTGAAGCTTTCTTT
TRBJ2-5	TRBV20-1	once	-	CSARASEFRETQYF	TGCAGTGCTAGGGCTAGCGAGTTTCGAGAGACCCAGTACTTC
TRBJ1-6	TRBV6-5	-	-	CASSSLFGLSYNSPLHF	TGTGCCAGCAGTTCCCTTTTTGGGCTATCCTATAATTCACCCCTCCACTTT
TRBJ2-2	TRBV7-9	few	-	CASSLALGTGELFF	TGTGCCAGCAGCTTAGCGCTTGGGACCGGGGAGCTGTTTTTT
TRBJ1-6	TRBV6-1	-	-	CASSERGRASSYNSPLHF	TGTGCCAGCAGTGAACGGGGCAGGGCGAGCTCCTATAATTCACCCCTCCACTTT
TRBJ2-5	TRBV20-1	few	TRBD2	CSAIRGGGGRETQYF	TGCAGTGCTATCCGAGGAGGCGGGGGTAGGGAGACCCAGTACTTC
TRBJ1-2	TRBV10-3	large	-	CAISGRTVTSQAYGYTF	TGTGCCATCAGTGGGAGGACAGTGACTTCCCAGGCCTATGGCTACACCTTC
TRBJ1-4	TRBV2	-	-	CASKDGHEKLFF	TGTGCCAGCAAAGACGGTCATGAAAAACTGTTTTTT
TRBJ1-1	TRBV11-3	few	-	CASSLNPTEAFF	TGTGCCAGCAGCTTAAACCCCACTGAAGCTTTCTTT
TRBJ2-2	TRBV30	-	-	CAWSVWVTGELFF	TGTGCCTGGAGTGTCTGGGTCACCGGGGAGCTGTTTTTT
TRBJ1-5	TRBV3-1	-	TRBD1	CASSQGTGDGNQPQHF	TGTGCCAGCAGCCAAGGGACAGGGGACGGCAATCAGCCCCAGCATTTT
TRBJ1-5	TRBV4-1	-	TRBD1	CASSLTTGQGHQPQHF	TGCGCCAGCAGCCTGACAACCGGACAGGGACATCAGCCCCAGCATTTT
TRBJ1-1	TRBV20-1	once	TRBD1	CSAPGQGNTEAFF	TGCAGTGCACCGGGACAGGGCAACACTGAAGCTTTCTTT
TRBJ2-7	TRBV14	-	-	CASSQDTQGQLNEQYF	TGTGCCAGCAGCCAAGATACCCAGGGTCAGTTGAACGAGCAGTACTTC
TRBJ2-2	TRBV7-3	-	-	CASSLTNTGELFF	TGTGCCAGCAGCTTAACGAACACCGGGGAGCTGTTTTTT
TRBJ2-7	TRBV27	few	-	CASSSLPGTAAYEQYF	TGTGCCAGCAGTTCTCTACCAGGGACGGCGGCCTACGAGCAGTACTTC
TRBJ2-7	TRBV7-7	-	TRBD1	CASSLSGTAEQYF	TGTGCTAGCAGCCTGTCAGGGACAGCCGAGCAGTACTTC
TRBJ2-1	TRBV12-5	few	-	CASGWGGGAYYNEQFF	TGTGCTAGTGGTTGGGGGGGGGGGGCTTACTACAATGAGCAGTTCTTC
TRBJ1-2	TRBV5-1	few	-	CASSLDTLSYGYTF	TGCGCCAGCAGCTTGGATACCCTCAGCTATGGCTACACCTTC
TRBJ1-2	TRBV27	-	-	CASSAGPQNYGYTF	TGTGCCAGCAGTGCGGGACCTCAAAACTATGGCTACACCTTC
TRBJ2-3	TRBV6-1	few	TRBD1	CASSRTPGQGTSF	TGTGCCAGCAGTAGAACGCCGGGACAGGGAACCTCATTT
TRBJ1-3	TRBV9	-	-	CASSHQAGDTIYF	TGTGCCAGCAGCCACCAGGCCGGGGACACCATATATTTT
TRBJ1-2	TRBV7-9	-	-	CASSSRGAGDYGYTF	TGTGCCAGCAGCTCCCGAGGGGCAGGGGACTATGGCTACACCTTC
TRBJ1-2	TRBV28	few	-	CASSLGQGIQGYTF	TGTGCCAGCAGTTTAGGGCAGGGGATTCAAGGCTACACCTTC
TRBJ1-1	TRBV2	-	-	CASSEQGFEAEAFF	TGTGCCAGCAGTGAACAGGGGTTCGAGGCTGAAGCTTTCTTT
TRBJ1-1	TRBV27	medium-sized	-	CASRAPVGGWTEAFF	TGTGCCAGCAGGGCCCCGGTGGGGGGCTGGACTGAAGCTTTCTTT
TRBJ1-2	TRBV10-3	medium-sized	-	CAISEYPRQHGYTF	TGTGCCATCAGTGAGTATCCCCGGCAACATGGCTACACCTTC
TRBJ2-2	TRBV20-1	medium-sized	TRBD1	CSASRGTANTGELFF	TGCAGTGCTTCAAGAGGGACAGCGAACACCGGGGAGCTGTTTTTT
TRBJ1-3	TRBV25-1	-	TRBD1	CASSVAGGGNTIYF	TGTGCCAGCAGTGTGGCAGGGGGCGGAAACACCATATATTTT
TRBJ2-3	TRBV9	-	-	CASSVGEDTQYF	TGTGCCAGCAGCGTAGGAGAAGATACGCAGTATTTT
TRBJ2-7	TRBV12-3/TRBV12-4	-	-	CASRGDGPMNEQYF	TGTGCCAGCAGGGGGGACGGACCAATGAACGAGCAGTACTTC
TRBJ2-7	TRBV6-1	-	-	CASSREAGSGEQYF	TGTGCCAGCAGTCGAGAGGCGGGATCAGGAGAGCAGTACTTC
TRBJ2-1	TRBV2	medium-sized	-	CASKNRIYNEQFF	TGTGCCAGCAAAAACCGAATCTACAATGAGCAGTTCTTC
TRBJ2-3	TRBV20-1	-	-	CSAPPGTDTQYF	TGCAGTGCCCCCCCCGGCACAGATACGCAGTATTTT
TRBJ2-5	TRBV11-2	-	-	CASSLMARLTQETQYF	TGTGCCAGCAGCTTAATGGCCAGACTAACCCAAGAGACCCAGTACTTC
TRBJ1-3	TRBV30	-	-	CAWRTSGNTIYF	TGTGCCTGGAGGACCTCTGGAAACACCATATATTTT
TRBJ2-7	TRBV2	-	-	CAGSEVREQYF	TGTGCCGGCAGTGAAGTACGGGAGCAGTACTTC
TRBJ1-3	TRBV7-8	-	-	CASSSASGNTIYF	TGTGCCAGCAGCTCAGCCTCTGGAAACACCATATATTTT
TRBJ1-5	TRBV20-1	-	-	CSARVPALGQTNQPQHF	TGCAGTGCTAGAGTTCCGGCGTTAGGACAGACGAATCAGCCCCAGCATTTT
TRBJ2-1	TRBV5-1	few	TRBD2	CASSLGAGGLSEQFF	TGCGCCAGCAGCTTGGGAGCGGGGGGGCTCTCTGAGCAGTTCTTC
TRBJ1-5	TRBV5-6	-	-	CASSLLSGKDQPQHF	TGTGCCAGCAGCTTGTTGTCAGGGAAGGATCAGCCCCAGCATTTT
TRBJ1-1	TRBV12-5	medium-sized	-	CASNSGSYTEAFF	TGTGCTAGTAACTCAGGGTCTTACACTGAAGCTTTCTTT
TRBJ1-1	TRBV30	few	-	CAWSVTSNTEAFF	TGTGCCTGGAGTGTAACGAGTAACACTGAAGCTTTCTTT
TRBJ2-6	TRBV10-3	-	-	CAISELGGAGANVLTF	TGTGCCATCAGTGAGCTAGGGGGGGCTGGGGCCAACGTCCTGACTTTC